The clone carrying this T cell receptor beta chain was recorded a few times. The antigen is unknown. The record originates from a study of cytomegalovirus exposure and HLA in healthy donors. The CDR3 consists of 14 residues. With 6 bases clipped from V and 10 bases from J, the junction kept 5 bases outside the gene matches. Germline-derived CDR1 and CDR2 are ENHRY and SYGVKD. Study findings and constraints: TCR sequences were mostly rare, though some public TCRs occurred in many donors. Later analysis identified a missense DCLRE1C variant that was linked to TCR beta V- and J-gene trimming. The investigators catalogued 164 TCR beta chains as cytomegalovirus-associated.

The PCR ran on 60 Vbeta and 13 Jbeta primers. Clones were read by immunoSEQ multiplex PCR, and TCRdb kept only the in-frame ones, dropping some. The repertoire holds some 150,000 clones, with about 82% as singletons. The study sampled nominally healthy donors, though unrecorded immune exposures were likely. The chain joins TRBV10-3 to TRBJ2-1; TRBD2 matches at 14 bases. The source material was PBMCs. This sequence originates from a female donor in good health and CMV-seropositive. The DNA for the CDR3 is TGTGCCATCAGCGGGACTAGCGGGAGTGGCGAGCAGTTCTTC. It encodes CAISGTSGSGEQFF.